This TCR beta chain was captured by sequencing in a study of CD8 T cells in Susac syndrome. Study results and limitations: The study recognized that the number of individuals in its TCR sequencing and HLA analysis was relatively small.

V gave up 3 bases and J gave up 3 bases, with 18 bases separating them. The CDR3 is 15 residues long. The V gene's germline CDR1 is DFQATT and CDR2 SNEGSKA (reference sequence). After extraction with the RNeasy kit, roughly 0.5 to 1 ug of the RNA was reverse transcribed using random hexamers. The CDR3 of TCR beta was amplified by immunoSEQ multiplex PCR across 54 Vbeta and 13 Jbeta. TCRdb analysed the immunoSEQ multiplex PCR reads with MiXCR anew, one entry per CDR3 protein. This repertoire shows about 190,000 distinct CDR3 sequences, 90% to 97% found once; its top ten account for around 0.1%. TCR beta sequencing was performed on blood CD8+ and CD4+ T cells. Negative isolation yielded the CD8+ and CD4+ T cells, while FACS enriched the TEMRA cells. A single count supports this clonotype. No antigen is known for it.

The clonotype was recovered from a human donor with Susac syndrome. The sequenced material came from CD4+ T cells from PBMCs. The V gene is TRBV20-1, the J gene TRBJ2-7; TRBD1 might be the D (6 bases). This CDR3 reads CSASQGPHSNYEQYF. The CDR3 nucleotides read TGCAGTGCTAGCCAGGGGCCCCATTCGAACTACGAGCAGTACTTC.